The present entry profiles one T cell receptor (beta chain) with its context. Generated by immunoSEQ multiplex PCR, the TCRdb table keeps only in-frame clones and is missing some. Among nearly 35,000 clones listed, less than 95% were seen once. The data belong to a study of T cells in localized non-small cell lung cancer. The CDR3 has 19 amino acids. The source is a female donor over 55 with stage II lung adenocarcinoma. The chain employs TRBV21-1 and TRBJ2-6. TRBV21-1 is shown as a pseudogene. The input for sequencing was peripheral blood mononuclear cells, taken before any cancer treatment. CDR3 loop: CASSLPFAPPSSGANVLTF. CDR3 sequence (DNA): TGTGCCAGCAGCCTTCCCTTCGCCCCTCCCTCCTCTGGGGCCAACGTCCTGACTTTC.